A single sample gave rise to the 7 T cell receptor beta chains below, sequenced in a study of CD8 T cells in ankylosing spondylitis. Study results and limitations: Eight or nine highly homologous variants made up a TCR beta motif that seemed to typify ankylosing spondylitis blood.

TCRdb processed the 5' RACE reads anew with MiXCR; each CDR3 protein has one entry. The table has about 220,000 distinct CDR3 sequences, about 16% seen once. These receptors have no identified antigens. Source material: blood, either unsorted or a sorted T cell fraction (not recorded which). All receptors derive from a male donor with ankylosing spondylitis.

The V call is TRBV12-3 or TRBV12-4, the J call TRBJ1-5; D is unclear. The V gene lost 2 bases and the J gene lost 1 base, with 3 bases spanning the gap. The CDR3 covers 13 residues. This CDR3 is CASSLMSNQPQHF. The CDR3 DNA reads TGTGCCAGCAGTTTAATGAGCAATCAGCCCCAGCATTTT.

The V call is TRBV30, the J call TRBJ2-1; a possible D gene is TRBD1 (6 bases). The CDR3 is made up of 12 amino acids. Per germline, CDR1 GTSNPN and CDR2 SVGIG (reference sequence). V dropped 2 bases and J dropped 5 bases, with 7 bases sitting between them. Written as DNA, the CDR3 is TGTGCCTGGAGTCCAGGGGACAATGAGCAGTTCTTC. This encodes CAWSPGDNEQFF. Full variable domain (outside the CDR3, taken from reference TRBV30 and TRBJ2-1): SQTIHQWPATLVQPVGSPLSLECTVEGTSNPNLYWYRQAAGRGLQLLFYSVGIGQISSEVPQNLSASRPQDRQFILSSKKLLLSDSGFYLCAWSPGDNEQFFGPGTRLTVL.

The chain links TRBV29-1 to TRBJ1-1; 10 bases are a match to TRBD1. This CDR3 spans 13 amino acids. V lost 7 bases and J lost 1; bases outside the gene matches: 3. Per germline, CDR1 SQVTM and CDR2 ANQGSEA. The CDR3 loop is CSGRTGGNTEAFF. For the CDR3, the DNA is TGCAGCGGGCGGACAGGGGGGAACACTGAAGCTTTCTTT. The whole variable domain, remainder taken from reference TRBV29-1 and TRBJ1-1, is SAVISQKPSRDICQRGTSLTIQCQVDSQVTMMFWYRQQPGQSLTLIATANQGSEATYESGFVIDKFPISRPNLTFSTLTVSNMSPEDSSIYLCSGRTGGNTEAFFGQGTRLTVV.

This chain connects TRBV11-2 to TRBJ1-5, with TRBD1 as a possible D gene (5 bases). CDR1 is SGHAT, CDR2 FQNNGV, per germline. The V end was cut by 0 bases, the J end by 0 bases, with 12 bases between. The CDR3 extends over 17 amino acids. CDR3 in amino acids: CASSLEGDGDSNQPQHF. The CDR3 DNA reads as TGTGCCAGCAGCTTAGAAGGGGACGGCGATAGCAATCAGCCCCAGCATTTT. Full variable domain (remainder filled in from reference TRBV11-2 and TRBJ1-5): EAGVAQSPRYKIIEKRQSVAFWCNPISGHATLYWYQQILGQGPKLLIQFQNNGVVDDSQLPKDRFSAERLKGVDSTLKIQPAKLEDSAVYLCASSLEGDGDSNQPQHFGDGTRLSIL.

The CDR3 loop reads CASSRPLLAGCGYTF. The CDR3 nucleotides are TGTGCCAGCAGCCGGCCCCTGCTCGCGGGCTGCGGCTACACCTTC. This chain uses TRBV3-1 with TRBJ1-2; D uncertain. This CDR3 contains 15 residues. Between the trimmed V and J ends, which lost 4 bases and 8 bases, there was a span of 20 bases. Germline V gene data show CDR1 as LGHDT and CDR2 as YNNKEL (reference sequence).

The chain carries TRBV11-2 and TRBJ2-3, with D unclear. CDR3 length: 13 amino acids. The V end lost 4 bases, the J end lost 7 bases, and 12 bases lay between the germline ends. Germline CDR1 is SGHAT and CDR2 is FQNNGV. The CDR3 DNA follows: TGTGCCAGCAGCTCGCCAGAGGAGAATACGCAGTATTTT. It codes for CASSSPEENTQYF.

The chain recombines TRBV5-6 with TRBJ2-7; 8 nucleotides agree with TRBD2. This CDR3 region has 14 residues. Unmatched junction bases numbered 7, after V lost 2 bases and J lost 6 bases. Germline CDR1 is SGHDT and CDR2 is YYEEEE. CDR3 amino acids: CASSFKSGSGEQYF. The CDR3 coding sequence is TGTGCCAGCAGCTTTAAAAGCGGGAGTGGCGAGCAGTACTTC.